A single sample gave rise to the 10 T cell receptor beta chains below, sequenced in a study of shared clonotypes between healthy human individuals. The protocol was immunoSEQ multiplex PCR, while the TCRdb copy is restricted to in-frame clones and leaves out a portion. The table includes about 2 million clones, 85% to 95% detected once. Sequenced: naive CD4+ T cells sorted from blood. Subset meaning: CD45RA+ positively selected. The origin of the receptors is a man younger than 35 in good health.

For the CDR3, the DNA is TGTGCCAGCAGCCTGACAGGGCATTTCCAAGAGACCCAGTACTTC. Its protein is CASSLTGHFQETQYF. The chain joins TRBV28 to TRBJ2-5, with 7 bases lining up with TRBD1. V gave up 6 bases and J gave up 1 base; unmatched junction bases: 8. CDR3 length: 15 residues. The germline gives CDR1 MDHEN, CDR2 SYDVKM.

A note on this clone: Other DNA sequences in the sample encode the same CDR3. The CDR3 region is CASSLDRGSYNEQFF. The CDR3 DNA reads as TGTGCCAGCAGCTTGGACAGGGGATCATACAATGAGCAGTTCTTC. The chain couples TRBV11-2 to TRBJ2-1, with 9 bases that match TRBD1. This CDR3 has 15 amino acids. V lost 3 bases, J lost 4 bases, and 4 bases stayed unmatched. Germline V lookup: CDR1 SGHAT, CDR2 FQNNGV.

The chain employs TRBV7-2 and TRBJ2-3; D gene uncertain. The CDR3 is 12 amino acids. Germline V gene sequence: CDR1 SGHTA, CDR2 FQGNSA. V was cut by 5 bases and J by 1 base, with 4 bases left in between. The DNA of the CDR3 is TGTGCCAGCAGCGCGGGCACAGATACGCAGTATTTT. It translates to CASSAGTDTQYF.

Note on this clone: In the same sample, other DNA sequences code for this CDR3. The V and J genes are TRBV2 and TRBJ1-3; D not certain. Germline V CDR1 and CDR2: SNHLY, FYNNEI. The CDR3 is 12 amino acids. Trimming stripped 8 bases from V and 0 bases from J, with 5 bases between. The CDR3 loop reads CASRGSGNTIYF. CDR3 in DNA: TGTGCCAGCCGCGGCTCTGGAAACACCATATATTTT.

The chain has TRBV9 and TRBJ1-5; 7 nucleotides line up with TRBD1. Unmatched junction bases numbered 7, after V lost 4 bases and J lost 0 bases. This CDR3 spans 16 amino acids. CDR1 and CDR2 from the germline V gene are SGDLS and YYNGEE. DNA of the CDR3: TGTGCCAGCAGCCCTAGGGCAGGGGGTAGCAATCAGCCCCAGCATTTT. Its protein is CASSPRAGGSNQPQHF.

A remark on this clone: The sample has other DNA sequences that encode this CDR3 too. J is TRBJ2-3 and V is TRBV7-2, with TRBD2 identical over 13 bases. CDR1 is SGHTA and CDR2 is FQGNSA in the germline V gene. This CDR3 is built from 17 residues. V was pared by 3 bases and J by 2 bases, with 5 bases of the junction left unmatched. The CDR3 protein is CASSLGGLAGVTDTQYF. As DNA, the CDR3 is TGTGCCAGCAGCTTGGGAGGACTAGCGGGGGTCACAGATACGCAGTATTTT.

The rearrangement uses TRBV19 and TRBJ1-1; D might be TRBD1 (5 bases). The CDR3 length is 11 residues. V lost 7 bases and J lost 4, with 7 bases in between. Per the germline V gene, CDR1 is LNHDA and CDR2 is SQIVND (reference sequence). The CDR3 spells CASKGPTEAFF. The DNA of the CDR3 is TGTGCCAGTAAGGGGCCCACTGAAGCTTTCTTT.

The chain employs TRBV6-1 and TRBJ2-7; D is unclear. Trimming pared 4 bases from V and 5 bases from J, leaving 18 bases between. The germline V gene encodes CDR1 MNHNS and CDR2 SASEGT. The CDR3 spans 15 residues. CDR3 amino acids: CASSVPRSPGNEQYF. The CDR3, as DNA: TGTGCCAGCAGTGTACCGCGGTCCCCCGGCAACGAGCAGTACTTC.

This chain links TRBV5-6 with TRBJ1-1, with TRBD1 identical over 8 bases. Germline trimming cut 2 bases from V and 4 bases from J; bases unmatched to any gene: 10. The CDR3 has 16 amino acids. Germline CDR1 and CDR2: SGHDT and YYEEEE. CDR3 in amino acids: CASSFTDRGGGTEAFF. The CDR3, as DNA: TGTGCCAGCAGCTTCACAGACAGGGGAGGGGGCACTGAAGCTTTCTTT.

The chain uses TRBV11-1 and TRBJ2-3; 9 bases agree with TRBD2. CDR1 is SGHAT, CDR2 FQDESV, per germline (reference sequence). Trimming took 0 bases from V and 3 from J; bases not matched to a gene: 7. The CDR3 totals 17 residues. Here the CDR3 reads CASSLAFIAGETDTQYF. CDR3 bases: TGTGCCAGCAGCTTAGCGTTTATAGCGGGGGAGACAGATACGCAGTATTTT.